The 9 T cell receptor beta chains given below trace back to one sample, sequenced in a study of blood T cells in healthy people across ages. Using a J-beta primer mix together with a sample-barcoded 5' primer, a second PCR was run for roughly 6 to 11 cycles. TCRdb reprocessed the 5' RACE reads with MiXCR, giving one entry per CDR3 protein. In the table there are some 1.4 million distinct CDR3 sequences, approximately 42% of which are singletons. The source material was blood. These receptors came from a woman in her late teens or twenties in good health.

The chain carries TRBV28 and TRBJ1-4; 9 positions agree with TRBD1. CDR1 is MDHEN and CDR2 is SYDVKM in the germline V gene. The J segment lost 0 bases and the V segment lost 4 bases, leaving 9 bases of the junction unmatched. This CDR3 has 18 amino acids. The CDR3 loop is CASSSGQGLGSTNEKLFF. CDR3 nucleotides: TGTGCCAGCAGTTCGGGACAGGGTCTCGGGTCAACTAATGAAAAACTGTTTTTT.

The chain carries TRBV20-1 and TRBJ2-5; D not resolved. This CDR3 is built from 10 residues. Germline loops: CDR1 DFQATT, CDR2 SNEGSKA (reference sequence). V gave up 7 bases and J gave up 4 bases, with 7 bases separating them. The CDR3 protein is CSVKAETQYF. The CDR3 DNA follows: TGCAGTGTTAAGGCAGAGACCCAGTACTTC.

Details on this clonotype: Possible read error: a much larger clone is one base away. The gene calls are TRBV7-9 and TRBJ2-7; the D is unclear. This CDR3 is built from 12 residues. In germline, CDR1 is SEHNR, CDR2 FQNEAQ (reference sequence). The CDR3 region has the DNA TGTGTCAGCAGCCTGGCAGAATACGAGCAGTACTTC. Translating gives CVSSLAEYEQYF.

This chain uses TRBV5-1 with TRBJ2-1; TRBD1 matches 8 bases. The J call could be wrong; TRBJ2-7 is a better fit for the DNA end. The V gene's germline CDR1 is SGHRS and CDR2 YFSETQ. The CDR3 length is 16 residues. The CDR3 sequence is CASSFGQGQTYNEQYF. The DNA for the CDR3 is TGCGCCAGCAGCTTTGGACAGGGCCAAACCTACAATGAGCAGTACTTC.

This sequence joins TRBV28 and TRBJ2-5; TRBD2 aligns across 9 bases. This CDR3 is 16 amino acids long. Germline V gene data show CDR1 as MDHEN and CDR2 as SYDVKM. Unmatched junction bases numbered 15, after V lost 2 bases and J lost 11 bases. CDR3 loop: CASSLGLAGIYNEQYF. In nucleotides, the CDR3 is TGTGCCAGCAGTTTAGGGCTAGCGGGAATCTATAATGAGCAGTACTTC.

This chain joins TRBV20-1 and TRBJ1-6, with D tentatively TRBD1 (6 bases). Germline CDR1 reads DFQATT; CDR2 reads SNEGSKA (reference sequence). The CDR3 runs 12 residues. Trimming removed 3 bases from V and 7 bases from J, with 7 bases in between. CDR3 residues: CSARGANSPLHF. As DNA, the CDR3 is TGCAGTGCTAGGGGGGCGAATTCACCCCTCCACTTT.

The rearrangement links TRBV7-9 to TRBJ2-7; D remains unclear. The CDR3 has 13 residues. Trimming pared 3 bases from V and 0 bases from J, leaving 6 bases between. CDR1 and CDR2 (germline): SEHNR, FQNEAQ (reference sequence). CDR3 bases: TGTGCCAGCAGCTTGGTCTACTCCTACGAGCAGTACTTC. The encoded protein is CASSLVYSYEQYF.

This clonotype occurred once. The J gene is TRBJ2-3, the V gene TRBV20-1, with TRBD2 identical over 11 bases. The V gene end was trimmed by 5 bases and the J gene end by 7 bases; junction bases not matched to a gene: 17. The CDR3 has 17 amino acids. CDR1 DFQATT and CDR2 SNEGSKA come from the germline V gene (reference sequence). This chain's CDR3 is CSAGIPGLAADLYTQYF. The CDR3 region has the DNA TGCAGTGCTGGAATCCCGGGACTAGCGGCCGATCTCTATACGCAGTATTTT.

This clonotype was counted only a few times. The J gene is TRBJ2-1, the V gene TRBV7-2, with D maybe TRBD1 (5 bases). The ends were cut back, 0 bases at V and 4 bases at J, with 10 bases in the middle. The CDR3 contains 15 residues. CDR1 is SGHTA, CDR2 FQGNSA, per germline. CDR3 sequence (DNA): TGTGCCAGCAGCTTAGCCGCAGGGATATACAATGAGCAGTTCTTC. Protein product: CASSLAAGIYNEQFF.